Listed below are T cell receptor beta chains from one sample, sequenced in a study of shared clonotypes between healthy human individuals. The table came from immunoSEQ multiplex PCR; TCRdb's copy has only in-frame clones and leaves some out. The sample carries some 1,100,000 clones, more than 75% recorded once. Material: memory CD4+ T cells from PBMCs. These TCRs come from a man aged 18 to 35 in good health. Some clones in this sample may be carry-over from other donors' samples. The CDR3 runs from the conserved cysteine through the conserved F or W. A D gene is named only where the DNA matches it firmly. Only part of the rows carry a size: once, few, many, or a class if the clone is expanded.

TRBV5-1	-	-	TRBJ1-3	TGCGCCAGCAGCCCGTTGCCGGGGGACTCTGGAAACACCATATATTTT	CASSPLPGDSGNTIYF
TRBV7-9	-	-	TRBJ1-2	TGTGCCAGCAGCTTAGGACAGTCTTCCTATGGCTACACCTTC	CASSLGQSSYGYTF
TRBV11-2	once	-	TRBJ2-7	TGTGCCAGCAGCTTAGATAGGGGCGAGCAGTACTTC	CASSLDRGEQYF
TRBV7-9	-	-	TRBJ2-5	TGTGCCAGCAGCTTAGTTAAGGAGACCCAGTACTTC	CASSLVKETQYF
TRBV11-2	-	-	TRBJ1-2	TGTGCCAGCAGCCCACTCCGTAACTATGGCTACACCTTC	CASSPLRNYGYTF
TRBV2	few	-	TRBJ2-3	TGTGCCAGCAGTCGGGCGGAGACAGATACGCAGTATTTT	CASSRAETDTQYF
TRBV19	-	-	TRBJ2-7	TGTGCCAGTTCCAAACTTTCCGGGGGCGAGCAGTACTTC	CASSKLSGGEQYF
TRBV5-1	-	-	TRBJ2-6	TGCGCCAGCAGCTTGGGACTAGGCTCTGGGGCCAACGTCCTGACTTTC	CASSLGLGSGANVLTF
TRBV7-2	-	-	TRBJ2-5	TGTGCCAGCAGCTTATCTTTCGGAGACGGCGAGACCCAGTACTTC	CASSLSFGDGETQYF
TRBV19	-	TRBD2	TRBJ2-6	TGTGCCAGTAGTATAGATAGGGGAGGGGCTACAGAACTCTCTGGGGCCAACGTCCTGACTTTC	CASSIDRGGATELSGANVLTF
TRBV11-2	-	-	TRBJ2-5	TGTGCCAGCAGCGGGTGGTCCCAAGAGACCCAGTACTTC	CASSGWSQETQYF
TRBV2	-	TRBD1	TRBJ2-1	TGTGCCAGCAGTGCGGAGACAGGGGGGTACAATGAGCAGTTCTTC	CASSAETGGYNEQFF
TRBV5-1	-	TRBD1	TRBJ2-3	TGCGCCAGCAGGGGGACAGGGGAGAGCACAGATACGCAGTATTTT	CASRGTGESTDTQYF
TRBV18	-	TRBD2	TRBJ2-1	TGTGCCAGCTCACCACCGGTCGTACTAGCGGGAGACAACTACAATGAGCAGTTCTTC	CASSPPVVLAGDNYNEQFF
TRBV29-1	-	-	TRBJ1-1	TGCAGCGCCGATCTGGACCCGAACACTGAAGCTTTCTTT	CSADLDPNTEAFF
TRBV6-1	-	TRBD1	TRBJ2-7	TGTGCCAGCAGTGAGGGACAGGGGGCGTCCGGGCAGTACTTC	CASSEGQGASGQYF
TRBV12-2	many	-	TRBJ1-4	TGTGCAAGTCGCTTAGCGCTTGGGGGTAATGAAAAACTGTTTTTT	CASRLALGGNEKLFF
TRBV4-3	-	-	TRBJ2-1	TGCGCCAGCAGCCAAGTATGGAATGAGCAGTTCTTC	CASSQVWNEQFF
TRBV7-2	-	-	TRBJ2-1	TGTGCCAGCAGCCAAGGGGGACACGTCGACTACTACAATGAGCAGTTCTTC	CASSQGGHVDYYNEQFF